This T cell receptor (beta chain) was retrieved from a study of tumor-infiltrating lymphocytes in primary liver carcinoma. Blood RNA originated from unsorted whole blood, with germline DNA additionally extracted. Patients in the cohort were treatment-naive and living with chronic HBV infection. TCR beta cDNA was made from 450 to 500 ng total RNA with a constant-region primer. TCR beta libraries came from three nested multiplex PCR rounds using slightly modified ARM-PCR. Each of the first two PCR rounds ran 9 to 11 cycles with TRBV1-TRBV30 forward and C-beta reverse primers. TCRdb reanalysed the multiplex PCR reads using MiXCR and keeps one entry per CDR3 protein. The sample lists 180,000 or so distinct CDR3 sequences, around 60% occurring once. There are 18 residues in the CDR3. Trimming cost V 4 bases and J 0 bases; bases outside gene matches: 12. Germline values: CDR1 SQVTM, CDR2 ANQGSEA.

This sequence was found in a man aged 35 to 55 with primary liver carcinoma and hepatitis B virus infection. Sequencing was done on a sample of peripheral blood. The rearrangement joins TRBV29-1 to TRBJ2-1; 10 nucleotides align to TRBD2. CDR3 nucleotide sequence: TGCAGCGTTGTTAATAGCGGGAGGATCAGGGGCTCCTACAATGAGCAGTTCTTC. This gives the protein CSVVNSGRIRGSYNEQFF.